This T cell receptor beta chain was profiled in a study of regulatory T cells in long-lasting Graves disease. Across the whole study: Newly diagnosed Graves' patients had under 3 months of antithyroid drugs.

iRepertoire HTBI primers and Arm-PCR of CDR3 regions built TCR beta libraries. One entry per CDR3 protein results from TCRdb running MiXCR on the multiplex PCR reads. The table includes under 450,000 distinct CDR3 sequences, about 17% detected once. Time point described: newly diagnosed GD, antithyroid drugs for less than 3 months. TCR sequences were obtained from RNA taken from PBMCs. The EDTA tubes were filled with around 9.2 milliliters of drawn peripheral blood. This clonotype was detected many times. Its target is unknown. Study-wide findings and caveats: Under persistent disease, TRBV28, TRBJ1-2 and TRBJ2-5 were used preferentially.

The CDR3 consists of 15 residues. V lost 2 bases and J lost 1, with 11 bases in between. Germline CDR1 and CDR2: MNHEY and SMNVEV (reference sequence). The sample was also linked to a second study, of T cells in Graves' hyperthyroidism and ophthalmopathy. As reported in that work: Graves' hyperthyroidism is called stable when ophthalmopathy does not progress within 18 months.

This TCR derives from a woman between 18 and 29 years old with Graves disease. The rearrangement links TRBV27 to TRBJ1-2; perhaps TRBD1 as D (5 bases). The sample was peripheral blood mononuclear cells (PBMCs), taken at new diagnosis, from a patient treated with antithyroid drugs. The CDR3, as DNA: TGTGCCAGCAGTTTAACCCCAGGGCTTAACTATGGCTACACCTTC. It yields the protein CASSLTPGLNYGYTF.